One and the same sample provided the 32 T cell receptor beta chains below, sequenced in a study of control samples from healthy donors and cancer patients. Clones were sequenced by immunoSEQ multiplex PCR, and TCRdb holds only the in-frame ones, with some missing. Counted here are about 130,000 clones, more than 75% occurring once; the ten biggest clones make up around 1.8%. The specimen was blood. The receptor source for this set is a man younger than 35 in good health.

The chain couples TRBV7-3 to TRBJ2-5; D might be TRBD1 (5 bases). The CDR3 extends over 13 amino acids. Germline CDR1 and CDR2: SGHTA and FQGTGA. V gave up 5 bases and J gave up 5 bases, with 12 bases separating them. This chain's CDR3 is CASSKVPGETQYF. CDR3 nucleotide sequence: TGTGCCAGCAGCAAGGTCCCAGGGGAGACCCAGTACTTC.

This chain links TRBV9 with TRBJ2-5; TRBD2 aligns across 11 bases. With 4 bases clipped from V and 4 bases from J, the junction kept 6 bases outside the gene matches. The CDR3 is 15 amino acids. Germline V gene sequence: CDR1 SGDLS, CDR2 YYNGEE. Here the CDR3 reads CASSPRLAGLETQYF. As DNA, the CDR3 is TGTGCCAGCAGCCCCCGACTAGCGGGACTAGAGACCCAGTACTTC.

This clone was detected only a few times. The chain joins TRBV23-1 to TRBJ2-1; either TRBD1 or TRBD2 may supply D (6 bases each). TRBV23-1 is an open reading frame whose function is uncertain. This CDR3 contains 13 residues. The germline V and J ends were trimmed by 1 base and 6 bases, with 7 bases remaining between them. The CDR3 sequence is CASSQWGANEQFF. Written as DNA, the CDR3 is TGCGCCAGCAGTCAATGGGGGGCCAATGAGCAGTTCTTC.

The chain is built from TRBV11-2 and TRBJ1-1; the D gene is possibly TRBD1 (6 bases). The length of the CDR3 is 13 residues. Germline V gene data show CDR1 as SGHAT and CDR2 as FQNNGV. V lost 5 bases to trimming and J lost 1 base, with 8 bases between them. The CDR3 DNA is TGTGCCAGCAGCGAGGACAGGAACACTGAAGCTTTCTTT. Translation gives CASSEDRNTEAFF. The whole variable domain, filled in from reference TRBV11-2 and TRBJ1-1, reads EAGVAQSPRYKIIEKRQSVAFWCNPISGHATLYWYQQILGQGPKLLIQFQNNGVVDDSQLPKDRFSAERLKGVDSTLKIQPAKLEDSAVYLCASSEDRNTEAFFGQGTRLTVV.

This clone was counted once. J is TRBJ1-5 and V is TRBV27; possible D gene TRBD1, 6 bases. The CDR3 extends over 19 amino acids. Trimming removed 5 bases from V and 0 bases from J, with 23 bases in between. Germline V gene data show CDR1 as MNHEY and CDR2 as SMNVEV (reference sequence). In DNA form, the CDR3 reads TGTGCCAGCAGTCCGAACAGGGTCGGCACCACGTATAGCAATCAGCCCCAGCATTTT. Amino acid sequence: CASSPNRVGTTYSNQPQHF.

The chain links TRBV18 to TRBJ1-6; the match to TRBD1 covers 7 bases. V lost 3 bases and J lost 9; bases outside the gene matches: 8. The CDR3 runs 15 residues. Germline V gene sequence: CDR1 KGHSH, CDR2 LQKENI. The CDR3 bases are TGTGCCAGCTCACCGCGGCAGGGGGAAGGTTCACCCCTCCACTTT. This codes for CASSPRQGEGSPLHF.

This CDR3 reads CASRPGTPGESQYF. The CDR3, as DNA: TGTGCCAGCAGACCGGGGACCCCCGGGGAGTCCCAGTACTTC. V gene TRBV6-5 combines with J gene TRBJ2-5; D assignment may be TRBD1 or TRBD2 (5 bases each). CDR1 is MNHEY, CDR2 SVGAGI, per germline. The CDR3 length is 14 residues. V was pared by 6 bases and J by 9 bases, with 20 bases between.

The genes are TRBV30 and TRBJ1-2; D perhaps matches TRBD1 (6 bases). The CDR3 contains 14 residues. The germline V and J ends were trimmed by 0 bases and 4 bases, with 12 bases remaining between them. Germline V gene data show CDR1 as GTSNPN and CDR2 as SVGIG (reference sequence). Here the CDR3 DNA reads TGTGCCTGGAGTGTAAATCCCAGGGGCTATGGCTACACCTTC. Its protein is CAWSVNPRGYGYTF. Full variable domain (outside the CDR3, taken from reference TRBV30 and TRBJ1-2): SQTIHQWPATLVQPVGSPLSLECTVEGTSNPNLYWYRQAAGRGLQLLFYSVGIGQISSEVPQNLSASRPQDRQFILSSKKLLLSDSGFYLCAWSVNPRGYGYTFGSGTRLTVV.

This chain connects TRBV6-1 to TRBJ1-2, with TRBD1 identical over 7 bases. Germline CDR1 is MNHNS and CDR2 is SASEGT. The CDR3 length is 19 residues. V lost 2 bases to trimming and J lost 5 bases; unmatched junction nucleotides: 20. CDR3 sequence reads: CASSEFVGGPEQGRYGYTF. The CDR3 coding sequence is TGTGCCAGCAGTGAATTTGTCGGGGGACCGGAACAGGGGCGGTATGGCTACACCTTC.

The CDR3: CASSFLAKVTNYGYTF. The DNA of the CDR3 is TGTGCCAGCAGTTTCCTCGCCAAGGTGACCAACTATGGCTACACCTTC. The chain employs TRBV28 and TRBJ1-2; unclear D gene. Germline CDR1 is MDHEN and CDR2 is SYDVKM. The V gene lost 3 bases and the J gene lost 2 bases, with 16 bases spanning the gap. This CDR3 is built from 16 residues.

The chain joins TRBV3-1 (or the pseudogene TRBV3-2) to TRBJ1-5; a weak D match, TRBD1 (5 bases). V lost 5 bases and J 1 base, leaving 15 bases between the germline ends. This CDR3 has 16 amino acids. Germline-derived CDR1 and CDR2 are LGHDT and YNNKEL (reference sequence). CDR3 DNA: TGTGCCAGCAGCAGCCGAGAGGGGTCAAGCAATCAGCCCCAGCATTTT. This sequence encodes CASSSREGSSNQPQHF.

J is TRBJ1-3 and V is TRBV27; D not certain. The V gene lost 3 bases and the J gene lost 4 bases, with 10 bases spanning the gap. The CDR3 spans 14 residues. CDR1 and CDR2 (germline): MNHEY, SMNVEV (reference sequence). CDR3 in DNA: TGTGCCAGCAGTTTGTCGGGGAGAGGAAACACCATATATTTT. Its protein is CASSLSGRGNTIYF.

The CDR3 sequence: CASSLSLAGDTQYF. The CDR3 bases are TGTGCCAGCAGCCTTTCACTAGCAGGAGATACGCAGTATTTT. The chain is built from TRBV7-2 and TRBJ2-3; weak D call: TRBD2 (6 bases). V was clipped by 5 bases and J by 5 bases, with 14 bases between them. Germline CDR1 SGHTA, CDR2 FQGNSA. CDR3 length: 14 residues.

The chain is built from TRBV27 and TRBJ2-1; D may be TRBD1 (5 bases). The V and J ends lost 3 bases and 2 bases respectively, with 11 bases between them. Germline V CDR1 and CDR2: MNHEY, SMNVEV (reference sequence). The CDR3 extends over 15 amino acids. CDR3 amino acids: CASSLRRVTYNEQFF. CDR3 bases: TGTGCCAGCAGTTTGCGCAGGGTGACCTACAATGAGCAGTTCTTC.

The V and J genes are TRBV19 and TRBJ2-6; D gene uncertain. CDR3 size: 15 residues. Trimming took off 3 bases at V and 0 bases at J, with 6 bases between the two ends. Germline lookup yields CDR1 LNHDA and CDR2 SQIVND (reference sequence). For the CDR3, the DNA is TGTGCCAGTAGTATGAAGAGCTCTGGGGCCAACGTCCTGACTTTC. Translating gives CASSMKSSGANVLTF.

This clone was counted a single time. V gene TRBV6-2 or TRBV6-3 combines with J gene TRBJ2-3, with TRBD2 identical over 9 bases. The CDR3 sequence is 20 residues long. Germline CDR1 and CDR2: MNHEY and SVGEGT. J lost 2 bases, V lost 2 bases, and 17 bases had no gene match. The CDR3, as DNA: TGTGCCAGCAGTTACCGGTGGGCGGGAGGGCCGGCCGGCCCCACAGATACGCAGTATTTT. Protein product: CASSYRWAGGPAGPTDTQYF.

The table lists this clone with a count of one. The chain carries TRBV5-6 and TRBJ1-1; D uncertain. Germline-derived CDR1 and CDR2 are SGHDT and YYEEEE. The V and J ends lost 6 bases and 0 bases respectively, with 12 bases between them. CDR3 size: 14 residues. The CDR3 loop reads CASTVRTLNTEAFF. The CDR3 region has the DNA TGTGCCAGCACTGTTAGGACCTTGAACACTGAAGCTTTCTTT.

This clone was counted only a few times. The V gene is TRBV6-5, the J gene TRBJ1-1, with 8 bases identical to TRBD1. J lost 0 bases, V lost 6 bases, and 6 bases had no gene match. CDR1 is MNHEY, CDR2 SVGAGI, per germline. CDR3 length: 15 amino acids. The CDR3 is CASSHRGIMNTEAFF. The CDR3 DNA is TGTGCCAGCAGCCACAGGGGGATTATGAACACTGAAGCTTTCTTT.

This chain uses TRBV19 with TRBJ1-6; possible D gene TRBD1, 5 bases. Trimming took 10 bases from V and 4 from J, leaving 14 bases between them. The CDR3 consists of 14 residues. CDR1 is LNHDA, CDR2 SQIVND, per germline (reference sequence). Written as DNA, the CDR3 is TGTGCCACCCGGCTGACAGCTTATAATTCACCCCTCCACTTT. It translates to CATRLTAYNSPLHF.

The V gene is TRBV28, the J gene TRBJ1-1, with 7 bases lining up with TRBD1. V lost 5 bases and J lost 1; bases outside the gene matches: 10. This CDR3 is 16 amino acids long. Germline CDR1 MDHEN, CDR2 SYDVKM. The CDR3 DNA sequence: TGTGCCAGCAGTCCCGACCGGACAGGAGCGAACACTGAAGCTTTCTTT. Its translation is CASSPDRTGANTEAFF.

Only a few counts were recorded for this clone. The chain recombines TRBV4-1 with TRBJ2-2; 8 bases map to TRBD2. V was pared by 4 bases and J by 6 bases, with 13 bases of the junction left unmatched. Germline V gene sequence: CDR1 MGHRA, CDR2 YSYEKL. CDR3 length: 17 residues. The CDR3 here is CASSPRRASGLAGELFF. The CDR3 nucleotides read TGCGCCAGCAGCCCCCGCCGGGCTAGCGGGTTAGCCGGGGAGCTGTTTTTT.

The CDR3 is CASSQATTYQETQYF. The CDR3 DNA reads as TGCGCCAGCAGCCAAGCGACCACATACCAAGAGACCCAGTACTTC. This chain uses TRBV4-1 with TRBJ2-5; D gene uncertain. Deletions cut 1 base from V and 0 bases from J, with 9 bases between. The CDR3 runs 15 residues. Per germline, CDR1 MGHRA and CDR2 YSYEKL.

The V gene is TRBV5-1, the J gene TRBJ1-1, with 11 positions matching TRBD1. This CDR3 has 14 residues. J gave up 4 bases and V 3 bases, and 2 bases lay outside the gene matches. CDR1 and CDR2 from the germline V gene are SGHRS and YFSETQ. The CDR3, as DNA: TGCGCCAGCAGCTCCGGGACAGGGGGCACTGAAGCTTTCTTT. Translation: CASSSGTGGTEAFF.

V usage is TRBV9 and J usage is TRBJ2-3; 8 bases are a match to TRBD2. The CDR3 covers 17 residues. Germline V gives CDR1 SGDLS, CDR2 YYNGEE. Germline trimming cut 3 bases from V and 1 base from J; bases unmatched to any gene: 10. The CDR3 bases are TGTGCCAGCAGCGAGACCCGGACTAGCAGACGCACAGATACGCAGTATTTT. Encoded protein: CASSETRTSRRTDTQYF.

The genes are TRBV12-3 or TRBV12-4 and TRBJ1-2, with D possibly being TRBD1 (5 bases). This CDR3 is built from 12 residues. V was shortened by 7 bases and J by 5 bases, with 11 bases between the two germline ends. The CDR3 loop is CASTGARYGYTF. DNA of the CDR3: TGTGCCAGCACCGGGGCTAGGTATGGCTACACCTTC.

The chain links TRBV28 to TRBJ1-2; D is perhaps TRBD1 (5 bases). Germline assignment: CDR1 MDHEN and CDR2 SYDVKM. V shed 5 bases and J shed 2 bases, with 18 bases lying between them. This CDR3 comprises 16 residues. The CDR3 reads CASSPLGGERNYGYTF. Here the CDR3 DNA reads TGTGCCAGCAGTCCCTTGGGGGGGGAGAGAAACTATGGCTACACCTTC.

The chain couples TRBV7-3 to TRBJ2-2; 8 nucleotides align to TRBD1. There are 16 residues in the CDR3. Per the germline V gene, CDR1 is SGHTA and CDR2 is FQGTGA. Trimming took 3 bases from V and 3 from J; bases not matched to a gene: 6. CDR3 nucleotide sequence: TGTGCCAGCAGCTTCCGGCGGACAGGGTACACCGGGGAGCTGTTTTTT. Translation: CASSFRRTGYTGELFF.

The CDR3 nucleotides are TGTGCCAGCAGTTTAAGCCGACTAGCGAGGTCCTACGAGCAGTACTTC. It specifies CASSLSRLARSYEQYF. The V call is TRBV27, the J call TRBJ2-7, with 8 bases matching TRBD2. V shed 2 bases and J 1 base; nucleotides not matched to a gene: 7. The CDR3 totals 16 residues. The V gene's germline CDR1 is MNHEY and CDR2 SMNVEV (reference sequence).

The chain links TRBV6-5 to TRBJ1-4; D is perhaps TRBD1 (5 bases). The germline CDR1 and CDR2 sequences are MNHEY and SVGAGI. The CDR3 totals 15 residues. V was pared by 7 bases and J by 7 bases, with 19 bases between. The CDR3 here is CASTLSGGIGEKLFF. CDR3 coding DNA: TGTGCCAGCACCCTTTCGGGGGGTATCGGTGAAAAACTGTTTTTT.

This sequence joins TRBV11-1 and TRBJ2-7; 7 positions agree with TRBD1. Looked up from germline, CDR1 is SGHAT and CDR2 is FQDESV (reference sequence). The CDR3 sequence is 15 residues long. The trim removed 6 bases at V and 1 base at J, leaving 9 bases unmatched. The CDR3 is CASRLGGVQSYEQYF. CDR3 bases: TGTGCCAGCAGACTAGGGGGCGTCCAATCCTACGAGCAGTACTTC.

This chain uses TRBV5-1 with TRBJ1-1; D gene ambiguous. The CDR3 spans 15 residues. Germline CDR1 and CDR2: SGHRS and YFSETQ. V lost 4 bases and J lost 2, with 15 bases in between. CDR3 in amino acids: CASSLLVGLNTEAFF. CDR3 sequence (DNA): TGCGCCAGCAGCCTCCTTGTCGGACTTAACACTGAAGCTTTCTTT.

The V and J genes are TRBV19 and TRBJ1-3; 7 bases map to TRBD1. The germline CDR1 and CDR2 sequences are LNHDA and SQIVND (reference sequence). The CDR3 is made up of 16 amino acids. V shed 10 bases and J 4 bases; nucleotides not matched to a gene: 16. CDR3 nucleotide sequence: TGTGCCACCCAGGATGGGGCAGGGGGTCTGGGAAACACCATATATTTT. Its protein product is CATQDGAGGLGNTIYF.